The 14 T cell receptor beta chains presented below share a single source sample, sequenced in a study of T cell responses to AZD1222 COVID-19 vaccine. Method: immunoSEQ multiplex PCR; TCRdb's copy keeps in-frame clones and lacks some. The sample lists 100,000 to 120,000 clones; over 75% were seen once. The sample was peripheral blood, taken on day 0 of AZD1222 vaccination. The source is an adult in good health.

The genes are TRBV5-4 and TRBJ2-6; D is unresolved. This CDR3 region has 16 residues. Germline V gene data show CDR1 as SGHNT and CDR2 as YYREEE (reference sequence). With 6 bases removed from V and 2 bases from J, the gap between germline ends came to 15 bases. The CDR3 region has the DNA TGTGCCAGCACCCTCCCCGCTGGGGCTGGGGCCAACGTCCTGACTTTC. Encoded protein: CASTLPAGAGANVLTF.

The rearrangement links TRBV19 to TRBJ2-3, with D perhaps being TRBD1 or TRBD2 (5 bases each). Trimming removed 6 bases from V and 4 bases from J, with 20 bases in between. CDR1 and CDR2 (germline): LNHDA, SQIVND (reference sequence). CDR3 length: 16 amino acids. The chain's CDR3 is CASSRRDGSGADTQYF. CDR3 DNA: TGTGCCAGTAGCCGAAGGGACGGATCTGGTGCAGATACGCAGTATTTT.

This rearrangement joins TRBV7-9 to TRBJ1-1; D ambiguous. The CDR3 spans 14 residues. Deletions cut 1 base from V and 1 base from J, with 7 bases between. Germline-derived CDR1 and CDR2 are SEHNR and FQNEAQ (reference sequence). The CDR3 DNA reads TGTGCCAGCAGCTTAGTACTGGGGAACACTGAAGCTTTCTTT. Encoded protein: CASSLVLGNTEAFF.

The chain joins TRBV28 to TRBJ1-1; D is unclear. The CDR3 is 11 amino acids. The V gene's germline CDR1 is MDHEN and CDR2 SYDVKM. Deletions cut 5 bases from V and 1 base from J, with 2 bases between. CDR3 bases: TGTGCCAGCAGTGGGAACACTGAAGCTTTCTTT. Translation: CASSGNTEAFF.

The rearrangement joins TRBV7-9 to TRBJ1-4; possibly TRBD1 for D (5 bases). V dropped 1 base and J dropped 8 bases, with 17 bases sitting between them. Per the germline V gene, CDR1 is SEHNR and CDR2 is FQNEAQ (reference sequence). The CDR3 totals 16 residues. In nucleotides, the CDR3 is TGTGCCAGCAGCTTAGGGGGCACCCCGAAGCGGGAAAAACTGTTTTTT. This encodes CASSLGGTPKREKLFF.

This rearrangement joins TRBV6-5 to TRBJ1-3, with D possibly matching TRBD1 (5 bases). Germline V gene lookup returns CDR1 MNHEY and CDR2 SVGAGI. The V end lost 7 bases, the J end lost 0 bases, and 13 bases lay between the germline ends. The CDR3 spans 15 residues. CDR3 nucleotide sequence: TGTGCCAGCATTAGCCTCGGGGCCTCTGGAAACACCATATATTTT. This gives the protein CASISLGASGNTIYF.

The rearrangement uses TRBV9 and TRBJ1-4; D unclear. V lost 0 bases, J lost 2 bases, and 8 bases lay in between. This CDR3 contains 15 residues. Germline lookup yields CDR1 SGDLS and CDR2 YYNGEE. Here the CDR3 DNA reads TGTGCCAGCAGCGTAGGCGGACTCACTAATGAAAAACTGTTTTTT. Encoded protein: CASSVGGLTNEKLFF.

V gene TRBV28 combines with J gene TRBJ2-6; D is unclear. CDR1 and CDR2 (germline): MDHEN, SYDVKM. Deletions cut 3 bases from V and 2 bases from J, with 8 bases between. This CDR3 spans 15 amino acids. The CDR3 DNA sequence: TGTGCCAGCAGTTTCGGAAGGGCTGGGGCCAACGTCCTGACTTTC. Its protein is CASSFGRAGANVLTF.

In DNA, the CDR3 is TGTGCCAGCACCCGTGCGGGGAACTATGGCTACACCTTC. As protein: CASTRAGNYGYTF. This chain uses TRBV2 with TRBJ1-2; D is unresolved. V was trimmed by 7 bases and J by 2 bases, leaving 11 bases between them. This CDR3 region has 13 residues. Germline CDR1 reads SNHLY; CDR2 reads FYNNEI.

The chain uses TRBV3-1 (or the pseudogene TRBV3-2) and TRBJ2-7; 11 positions match TRBD1. Germline V gene data show CDR1 as LGHDT and CDR2 as YNNKEL (reference sequence). The CDR3 is 14 residues long. J was trimmed by 5 bases and V by 4 bases; bases with no gene match: 4. In DNA form, the CDR3 reads TGTGCCAGCAGCCGGGACAGGGGGGTTCACGAGCAGTACTTC. Residues: CASSRDRGVHEQYF.

This clone was observed a few times. This chain links TRBV2 with TRBJ1-4, with 9 bases aligning to TRBD1. The V and J ends lost 4 bases and 7 bases, in that order; junction bases with no gene match: 7. This CDR3 contains 15 residues. The germline gives CDR1 SNHLY, CDR2 FYNNEI. The CDR3 loop is CASSVTGGYGEKLFF. The CDR3 nucleotides read TGTGCCAGCAGTGTGACAGGGGGTTACGGTGAAAAACTGTTTTTT.

The rearrangement links TRBV2 to TRBJ2-7; D is unresolved. CDR3 length: 12 amino acids. Deletions cut 5 bases from V and 9 bases from J, with 14 bases between. The germline CDR1 and CDR2 sequences are SNHLY and FYNNEI. The CDR3: CASSSGQVGQYF. The CDR3 DNA reads TGTGCCAGCAGTTCCGGCCAGGTTGGGCAGTACTTC.

The genes are TRBV6-2 or TRBV6-3 and TRBJ2-2; TRBD2 might be the D (6 bases). The CDR3 has 16 residues. CDR1 and CDR2 (germline): MNHEY, SVGEGT. The V and J ends lost 3 bases and 1 base respectively, with 12 bases between them. CDR3 residues: CASSYWGVGNTGELFF. In nucleotides, the CDR3 is TGTGCCAGCAGTTATTGGGGGGTCGGGAACACCGGGGAGCTGTTTTTT.

The chain carries TRBV19 and TRBJ2-3; 15 bases map to TRBD2. Germline V gene sequence: CDR1 LNHDA, CDR2 SQIVND (reference sequence). The CDR3 runs 16 residues. The V segment lost 5 bases and the J segment 8 bases; nucleotides outside the gene matches: 8. The CDR3 nucleotides are TGTGCCAGTAGTCCAGGGACTAGCGGGGGGACTGGTACGCAGTATTTT. Translation: CASSPGTSGGTGTQYF.